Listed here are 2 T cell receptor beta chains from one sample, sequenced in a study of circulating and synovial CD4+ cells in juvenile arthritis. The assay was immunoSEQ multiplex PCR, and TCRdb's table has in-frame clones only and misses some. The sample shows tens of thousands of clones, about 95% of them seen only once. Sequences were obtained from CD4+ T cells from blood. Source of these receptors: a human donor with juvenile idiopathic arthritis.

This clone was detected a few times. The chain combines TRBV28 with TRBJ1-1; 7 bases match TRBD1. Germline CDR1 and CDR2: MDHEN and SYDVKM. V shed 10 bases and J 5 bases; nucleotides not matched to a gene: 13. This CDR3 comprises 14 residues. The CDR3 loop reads CAIRRDSTNTEAFF. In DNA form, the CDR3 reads TGTGCCATCCGCCGGGACAGTACGAATACTGAAGCTTTCTTT.

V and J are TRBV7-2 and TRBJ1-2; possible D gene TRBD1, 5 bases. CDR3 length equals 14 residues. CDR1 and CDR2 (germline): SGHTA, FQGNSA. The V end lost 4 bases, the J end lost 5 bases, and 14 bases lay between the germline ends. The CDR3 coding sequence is TGTGCCAGCAGCTCAGGGTTTGGGAATTATGGCTACACCTTC. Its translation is CASSSGFGNYGYTF.